The 20 T cell receptor beta chains below were found in one sample sequenced in a study of radiotherapy plus CTLA-4 blockade in lung cancer. Clones were sequenced by immunoSEQ multiplex PCR, and TCRdb holds only the in-frame ones, with some missing. The sample gives some 30,000 clones, over 60% of which show up once; approximately 15% is in the top ten. The specimen was peripheral blood, collected from a patient treated with radiotherapy plus ipilimumab. Every receptor here comes from a human donor with non-small cell lung cancer that progressed on radiotherapy plus ipilimumab.

This chain links TRBV11-2 with TRBJ1-5; D is unclear. The germline CDR1 and CDR2 sequences are SGHAT and FQNNGV. The V end was cut by 1 base, the J end by 3 bases, with 7 bases between. The CDR3 runs 14 residues. CDR3 bases: TGTGCCAGCAGCTTAGTCGGGCTCAATCAGCCCCAGCATTTT. Amino acids: CASSLVGLNQPQHF.

The rearrangement joins TRBV4-2 to TRBJ2-1; 7 bases agree with TRBD2. The CDR3 loop spans 16 amino acids. The ends lost 3 bases at V and 2 bases at J; junction bases unmatched: 7. Germline loops: CDR1 LGHNA, CDR2 YNFKEQ. CDR3 nucleotide sequence: TGTGCCAGCAGCCATGGCGGGAGTGATGCCTACAATGAGCAGTTCTTC. This gives the protein CASSHGGSDAYNEQFF.

The rearrangement uses TRBV18 and TRBJ2-2, with unresolved D. The V end lost 2 bases, the J end lost 6 bases, and 10 bases lay between the germline ends. Germline V CDR1 and CDR2: KGHSH, LQKENI. The CDR3 extends over 14 amino acids. The DNA of the CDR3 is TGTGCCAGCTCACCAACGACTTTATCCGGGGAGCTGTTTTTT. This sequence encodes CASSPTTLSGELFF.

V gene TRBV29-1 combines with J gene TRBJ2-7; D perhaps matches TRBD1 (6 bases). Germline V gives CDR1 SQVTM, CDR2 ANQGSEA. The CDR3 runs to 16 residues. The V end was cut by 0 bases, the J end by 2 bases, with 17 bases between. Here the CDR3 DNA reads TGCAGCGTTGAAGAGCCCGGACCCAGGGGCCCCTACGAGCAGTACTTC. Encoded protein: CSVEEPGPRGPYEQYF.

The chain combines TRBV27 with TRBJ2-1; D may be TRBD2 (6 bases). V lost 1 base to trimming and J lost 6 bases, with 13 bases between them. The germline CDR1 and CDR2 sequences are MNHEY and SMNVEV (reference sequence). CDR3 length equals 15 residues. This CDR3 is CASSLFGGDGNEQFF. CDR3 bases: TGTGCCAGCAGTTTATTCGGGGGAGATGGCAATGAGCAGTTCTTC.

The rearrangement links TRBV7-6 to TRBJ1-1, with a tentative D call TRBD1 (6 bases). This CDR3 has 16 residues. Germline-derived CDR1 and CDR2 are SGHVS and FNYEAQ. V lost 1 base and J lost 4, with 16 bases in between. CDR3 sequence (DNA): TGTGCCAGCAGCTTAGGACGGGGGGCTAGGCCCACTGAAGCTTTCTTT. As protein: CASSLGRGARPTEAFF.

The chain combines TRBV7-2 with TRBJ1-4; 8 bases align to TRBD1. This CDR3 contains 14 residues. The germline gives CDR1 SGHTA, CDR2 FQGNSA. The ends lost 3 bases at V and 8 bases at J; junction bases unmatched: 5. CDR3 sequence (DNA): TGTGCCAGCAGCTTCGGACAGGGTGGAGAAAAACTGTTTTTT. This codes for CASSFGQGGEKLFF.

This chain connects TRBV28 to TRBJ2-7; 8 positions match TRBD1. Germline CDR1 and CDR2: MDHEN and SYDVKM. V dropped 4 bases and J dropped 0; count of bases not matched to a gene: 2. The CDR3 length is 14 residues. The CDR3 here is CASSSGTGSYEQYF. DNA of the CDR3: TGTGCCAGCAGTTCGGGGACAGGCTCCTACGAGCAGTACTTC.

J is TRBJ2-2 and V is TRBV7-6; maybe TRBD1 (5 bases). This CDR3 comprises 14 residues. Between the trimmed V and J ends, which lost 6 bases and 1 base, there was a span of 9 bases. Germline V gives CDR1 SGHVS, CDR2 FNYEAQ. CDR3 in DNA: TGTGCCAGCAGGATACAGGAGAACACCGGGGAGCTGTTTTTT. This gives the protein CASRIQENTGELFF.

The chain employs TRBV28 and TRBJ1-2; D not certain. The CDR3 runs to 12 residues. CDR1 is MDHEN, CDR2 SYDVKM, per germline. V was pared by 6 bases and J by 4 bases, with 9 bases between. The CDR3 reads CASRTELYGYTF. In nucleotides, the CDR3 is TGTGCCAGCAGGACGGAACTCTATGGCTACACCTTC.

The chain uses TRBV28 and TRBJ1-1; tentative D call: TRBD1 (5 bases). Germline V lookup: CDR1 MDHEN, CDR2 SYDVKM. The V and J ends lost 10 bases and 3 bases respectively, with 21 bases between them. This CDR3 has 15 residues. CDR3 loop: CATWGRSGGDTEAFF. CDR3 DNA sequence: TGTGCCACCTGGGGGAGGTCCGGAGGGGACACTGAAGCTTTCTTT.

The chain uses TRBV11-1 and TRBJ1-2; no firm D call. The V and J ends lost 4 bases and 4 bases respectively, with 10 bases between them. The CDR3 is made up of 13 amino acids. The germline CDR1 and CDR2 sequences are SGHAT and FQDESV (reference sequence). The chain's CDR3 is CASSSLVTYGYTF. CDR3 sequence (DNA): TGTGCCAGCAGCTCGTTGGTGACCTATGGCTACACCTTC.

The rearrangement links TRBV28 to TRBJ2-4; 7 bases are shared with TRBD2. Germline CDR1 is MDHEN and CDR2 is SYDVKM. The ends lost 5 bases at V and 9 bases at J; junction bases unmatched: 13. The CDR3 has 15 amino acids. The CDR3 coding sequence is TGTGCCAGCAGTCCACGGACTAGTTATTGTCCCATTCAGTACTTC. As protein: CASSPRTSYCPIQYF.

The V and J genes are TRBV28 and TRBJ1-1; perhaps TRBD1 as D (5 bases). V lost 4 bases and J 8 bases, leaving 11 bases between the germline ends. The CDR3 totals 12 residues. Germline V gene data show CDR1 as MDHEN and CDR2 as SYDVKM. The CDR3 nucleotides are TGTGCCAGCAGTTGGATGGGGGTAGAAGCTTTCTTT. This gives the protein CASSWMGVEAFF.

The genes are TRBV7-8 and TRBJ1-4; D gene unclear. The CDR3 runs 16 residues. Germline V gene data show CDR1 as SGHVS and CDR2 as FQNEAQ. Trimming left V 3 bases short and J 6 bases short, with 17 bases between. The CDR3 reads CASSLVAPAPYEKLFF. The CDR3 DNA is TGTGCCAGCAGCTTGGTTGCCCCGGCACCTTATGAAAAACTGTTTTTT.

J is TRBJ1-1 and V is TRBV19; no reliable D call. This CDR3 is 13 amino acids long. Germline-derived CDR1 and CDR2 are LNHDA and SQIVND (reference sequence). V was pared by 3 bases and J by 1 base, with 6 bases between. The CDR3, as DNA: TGTGCCAGTAGTATGGGCCAGAACACTGAAGCTTTCTTT. Translation gives CASSMGQNTEAFF.

This rearrangement joins TRBV27 to TRBJ1-2; TRBD1 might be the D (5 bases). V dropped 3 bases and J dropped 0 bases, with 5 bases sitting between them. This CDR3 spans 13 amino acids. Germline V gene lookup returns CDR1 MNHEY and CDR2 SMNVEV (reference sequence). This CDR3 reads CASSFRANYGYTF. The CDR3 nucleotides read TGTGCCAGCAGTTTCAGGGCTAACTATGGCTACACCTTC.

This chain joins TRBV28 and TRBJ1-1; 7 bases agree with TRBD1. CDR3 length equals 13 residues. With V trimmed by 4 bases and J by 3 bases, 2 bases remained unmatched. The germline CDR1 and CDR2 sequences are MDHEN and SYDVKM. Written as DNA, the CDR3 is TGTGCCAGCAGTTACAGGGGTGACACTGAAGCTTTCTTT. It encodes CASSYRGDTEAFF.

This chain uses TRBV9 with TRBJ2-7, with D perhaps matching TRBD1 or TRBD2 (5 bases each). Per germline, CDR1 SGDLS and CDR2 YYNGEE. CDR3 length: 15 amino acids. V lost 4 bases to trimming and J lost 2 bases, with 16 bases between them. Here the CDR3 DNA reads TGTGCCAGCAGCACCGGGACGGCCAATACCTACGAGCAGTACTTC. It encodes CASSTGTANTYEQYF. Supplemented by reference TRBV9 and TRBJ2-7, the full variable domain reads DSGVTQTPKHLITATGQRVTLRCSPRSGDLSVYWYQQSLDQGLQFLIQYYNGEERAKGNILERFSAQQFPDLHSELNLSSLELGDSALYFCASSTGTANTYEQYFGPGTRLTVT.

This sequence joins TRBV9 and TRBJ2-7; D perhaps matches TRBD2 (6 bases). The CDR3 contains 13 residues. Germline V gives CDR1 SGDLS, CDR2 YYNGEE. V lost 0 bases, J lost 7 bases, and 11 bases lay in between. The CDR3 protein is CASSVAPGREQYF. In DNA form, the CDR3 reads TGTGCCAGCAGCGTAGCTCCGGGGAGGGAGCAGTACTTC. Full variable domain (rest looked up from reference TRBV9 and TRBJ2-7): DSGVTQTPKHLITATGQRVTLRCSPRSGDLSVYWYQQSLDQGLQFLIQYYNGEERAKGNILERFSAQQFPDLHSELNLSSLELGDSALYFCASSVAPGREQYFGPGTRLTVT.